The 22 T cell receptor beta chains below come from one sample, sequenced in a study of blood T cell repertoires in COVID-19. TCRdb's table, derived via immunoSEQ multiplex PCR, lists solely in-frame clones and lacks some. The data show 250,000 to 350,000 clones, with about 89% seen just once and approximately 0.84% held by the top ten. Sequenced: peripheral blood. Every receptor here comes from a man younger than 45 with acute or convalescent COVID-19.

This chain joins TRBV29-1 and TRBJ1-1, with D hard to call. The CDR3 has 16 amino acids. The germline V and J ends were trimmed by 1 base and 0 bases, with 15 bases remaining between them. CDR1 SQVTM and CDR2 ANQGSEA come from the germline V gene. The CDR3 loop is CSVEAGIRALNTEAFF. In nucleotides, the CDR3 is TGCAGCGTTGAAGCCGGGATCAGAGCGCTGAACACTGAAGCTTTCTTT.

V gene TRBV6-1 combines with J gene TRBJ1-1, with 7 bases that match TRBD1. Germline CDR1 and CDR2: MNHNS and SASEGT. The CDR3 runs 15 residues. V was pared by 2 bases and J by 2 bases, with 5 bases of the junction left unmatched. CDR3 nucleotide sequence: TGTGCCAGCAGTGAACTTTGGACAGGAAACACTGAAGCTTTCTTT. This encodes CASSELWTGNTEAFF.

The V gene is TRBV5-1, the J gene TRBJ2-5, with 8 bases that match TRBD2. The junction had 9 bases not matched to a gene; V was cut back by 0 bases and J by 5 bases. CDR1 and CDR2 (germline): SGHRS, YFSETQ. This CDR3 spans 16 amino acids. The CDR3 bases are TGCGCCAGCAGCTTGGTGGGAGCGGGAGTTTTGGAGACCCAGTACTTC. This encodes CASSLVGAGVLETQYF.

J is TRBJ2-2 and V is TRBV3-1 (or the pseudogene TRBV3-2), with 12 bases lining up with TRBD2. Germline V lookup: CDR1 LGHDT, CDR2 YNNKEL (reference sequence). With 4 bases clipped from V and 6 bases from J, the junction kept 3 bases outside the gene matches. The CDR3 consists of 15 residues. CDR3 coding DNA: TGTGCCAGCAGCCGACTAGCGGGAGCGTCCGGGGAGCTGTTTTTT. The encoded protein is CASSRLAGASGELFF.

The rearrangement joins TRBV5-4 to TRBJ2-7, with 12 bases matching TRBD2. CDR1 is SGHNT and CDR2 is YYREEE in the germline V gene (reference sequence). V shed 0 bases and J 3 bases; nucleotides not matched to a gene: 4. This CDR3 is 16 amino acids long. CDR3 protein: CASSLEGTSGFYEQYF. The DNA for the CDR3 is TGTGCCAGCAGCTTGGAAGGGACTAGCGGGTTCTACGAGCAGTACTTC.

The chain couples TRBV7-9 to TRBJ2-1; 13 positions match TRBD2. Germline V gives CDR1 SEHNR, CDR2 FQNEAQ (reference sequence). V shed 6 bases and J 5 bases; nucleotides not matched to a gene: 1. The CDR3 is made up of 14 amino acids. The CDR3 spells CASSGLAGDNEQFF. In nucleotides, the CDR3 is TGTGCCAGCAGTGGACTAGCGGGGGACAATGAGCAGTTCTTC.

The J gene is TRBJ1-5, the V gene TRBV29-1; 7 positions agree with TRBD1. The V gene end was trimmed by 7 bases and the J gene end by 5 bases; junction bases not matched to a gene: 11. The length of the CDR3 is 14 residues. Looked up from germline, CDR1 is SQVTM and CDR2 is ANQGSEA. The chain's CDR3 is CSATTGEAYQPQHF. CDR3 coding DNA: TGCAGCGCAACAACAGGGGAGGCGTATCAGCCCCAGCATTTT.

V usage is TRBV9 and J usage is TRBJ2-5; TRBD2 is a possible D gene (5 bases). CDR3 length: 12 residues. From germline, CDR1 is SGDLS and CDR2 YYNGEE. V shed 7 bases and J shed 5 bases, with 12 bases lying between them. The CDR3 sequence is CASGRGLETQYF. DNA for the CDR3: TGTGCCAGCGGTCGAGGGTTGGAGACCCAGTACTTC.

The rearrangement joins TRBV3-1 (or the pseudogene TRBV3-2) to TRBJ1-1; weak D call: TRBD1 (6 bases). Trimming removed 1 base at V and 6 bases at J, with 18 bases between. The germline V gene has CDR1 LGHDT and CDR2 YNNKEL (reference sequence). The CDR3 spans 16 residues. The CDR3 spells CASSQGGVGGWAEAFF. In DNA form, the CDR3 reads TGTGCCAGCAGCCAAGGTGGGGTAGGGGGATGGGCTGAAGCTTTCTTT.

This clone appeared once. The rearrangement links TRBV10-2 to TRBJ2-2; D is perhaps TRBD2 (6 bases). Looked up from germline, CDR1 is WSHSY and CDR2 is SAAADI. This CDR3 has 15 amino acids. The V end was cut by 4 bases, the J end by 7 bases, with 16 bases between. CDR3 nucleotides: TGCGCCAGCAGTGCTCAGGAGGGCGTCTTCGGGGAGCTGTTTTTT. It yields the protein CASSAQEGVFGELFF.

This clone has only a few counts. This rearrangement joins TRBV7-9 to TRBJ1-1; D might be TRBD1 (5 bases). The CDR3 consists of 14 residues. Trimming stripped 5 bases from V and 4 bases from J, with 14 bases between. The germline V gene encodes CDR1 SEHNR and CDR2 FQNEAQ (reference sequence). CDR3 bases: TGTGCCAGCAGCGCGGAGACAGTATTCACTGAAGCTTTCTTT. Its translation: CASSAETVFTEAFF.

CDR3 DNA sequence: TGTGCCAGCAGTTACACAGGGGGGAATCAGCCCCAGCATTTT. As protein: CASSYTGGNQPQHF. The J gene is TRBJ1-5, the V gene TRBV27, with TRBD1 identical over 8 bases. The CDR3 extends over 14 amino acids. Germline V gives CDR1 MNHEY, CDR2 SMNVEV (reference sequence). The J segment lost 4 bases and the V segment lost 4 bases, leaving 3 bases of the junction unmatched.

The J gene is TRBJ2-5, the V gene TRBV7-9; D is undetermined. With 5 bases removed from V and 5 bases from J, the gap between germline ends came to 12 bases. Germline V lookup: CDR1 SEHNR, CDR2 FQNEAQ (reference sequence). The CDR3 sequence is 13 residues long. In nucleotides, the CDR3 is TGTGCCAGCAGCCCACCTGAGAGGGAGACCCAGTACTTC. Translating it yields CASSPPERETQYF.

The chain uses TRBV6-5 and TRBJ1-5; TRBD1 aligns across 11 bases. Germline V gene lookup returns CDR1 MNHEY and CDR2 SVGAGI. V shed 5 bases and J 5 bases; nucleotides not matched to a gene: 5. CDR3 size: 15 residues. The CDR3: CASSTDRGRYQPQHF. CDR3 bases: TGTGCCAGCAGTACGGACAGGGGGCGATATCAGCCCCAGCATTTT.

V gene TRBV27 combines with J gene TRBJ1-1; TRBD1 matches at 9 bases. The J segment lost 4 bases and the V segment lost 6 bases, leaving 6 bases of the junction unmatched. Germline CDR1 and CDR2: MNHEY and SMNVEV (reference sequence). This CDR3 has 14 amino acids. In nucleotides, the CDR3 is TGTGCCAGCAGCCGAGACAGGGGGGGCACTGAAGCTTTCTTT. The encoded protein is CASSRDRGGTEAFF.

This clone was counted between two and nine times. The chain carries TRBV30 and TRBJ2-7; 8 nucleotides agree with TRBD1. The CDR3 has 13 amino acids. Germline V gene sequence: CDR1 GTSNPN, CDR2 SVGIG (reference sequence). Germline trimming cut 3 bases from V and 10 bases from J; bases unmatched to any gene: 11. CDR3 residues: CAWSRKGQDVQYF. The CDR3, as DNA: TGTGCCTGGAGCCGAAAGGGACAGGATGTTCAGTACTTC.

This chain connects TRBV5-6 to TRBJ2-7; D may be TRBD1 (5 bases). The CDR3 is 16 residues long. V gave up 4 bases and J gave up 0 bases, with 17 bases separating them. Germline V gene lookup returns CDR1 SGHDT and CDR2 YYEEEE. The CDR3 DNA reads as TGTGCCAGCAGCAAAAACCAGGGAAGAAGCTCCTACGAGCAGTACTTC. Its translation is CASSKNQGRSSYEQYF.

This chain connects TRBV5-6 to TRBJ1-1; D gene ambiguous. From germline, CDR1 is SGHDT and CDR2 YYEEEE. V was pared by 3 bases and J by 2 bases, with 8 bases between. This CDR3 region has 13 residues. As DNA, the CDR3 is TGTGCCAGCAGCTCTACCGCAAACACTGAAGCTTTCTTT. It yields the protein CASSSTANTEAFF.

The V gene is TRBV2, the J gene TRBJ1-2, with 8 positions matching TRBD1. J was trimmed by 3 bases and V by 6 bases; bases with no gene match: 9. Germline CDR1 SNHLY, CDR2 FYNNEI. The length of the CDR3 is 15 residues. The CDR3, as DNA: TGTGCCAGCAGCGCCGGTCAGGGGGCCTACTATGGCTACACCTTC. It specifies CASSAGQGAYYGYTF. Full variable domain (missing parts from reference TRBV2 and TRBJ1-2): EPEVTQTPSHQVTQMGQEVILRCVPISNHLYFYWYRQILGQKVEFLVSFYNNEISEKSEIFDDQFSVERPDGSNFTLKIRSTKLEDSAMYFCASSAGQGAYYGYTFGSGTRLTVV.

The chain is built from TRBV6-6 and TRBJ1-1, with TRBD1 identical over 7 bases. CDR1 is MNHNY, CDR2 SVGAGI, per germline (reference sequence). The CDR3 sequence is 15 residues long. V lost 2 bases and J lost 4; bases outside the gene matches: 7. The CDR3 DNA is TGTGCCAGCAGTTACCCGACAGGGAGCGGCACTGAAGCTTTCTTT. Protein product: CASSYPTGSGTEAFF.

The V call is TRBV5-1, the J call TRBJ1-3; TRBD1 is a possible D gene (6 bases). V lost 0 bases to trimming and J lost 2 bases, with 18 bases between them. The CDR3 consists of 18 residues. Germline V gene lookup returns CDR1 SGHRS and CDR2 YFSETQ. As DNA, the CDR3 is TGCGCCAGCAGCTTGGGGGGGGGCGACGGAGGCGCTGGAAACACCATATATTTT. This codes for CASSLGGGDGGAGNTIYF. Together with reference TRBV5-1 and TRBJ1-3, the CDR3 gives the full variable domain: KAGVTQTPRYLIKTRGQQVTLSCSPISGHRSVSWYQQTPGQGLQFLFEYFSETQRNKGNFPGRFSGRQFSNSRSEMNVSTLELGDSALYLCASSLGGGDGGAGNTIYFGEGSWLTVV.

The DNA for the CDR3 is TGTGCCAGCATGACGGGGACAGAAGCTTTCTTT. Translating it yields CASMTGTEAFF. This sequence joins TRBV7-9 and TRBJ1-1; weak D call: TRBD1 (6 bases). V lost 7 bases and J lost 8, with 11 bases in between. The CDR3 consists of 11 residues. Germline V gene sequence: CDR1 SEHNR, CDR2 FQNEAQ (reference sequence). Based on the CDR3 plus reference TRBV7-9 and TRBJ1-1, the full variable domain is DTGVSQNPRHKITKRGQNVTFRCDPISEHNRLYWYRQTLGQGPEFLTYFQNEAQLEKSRLLSDRFSAERPKGSFSTLEIQRTEQGDSAMYLCASMTGTEAFFGQGTRLTVV.